Presented here are 10 T cell receptor beta chains from one specimen sequenced in a study of CD8+CD57+ T cells in acquired aplastic anemia (dated by TCRdb to the late 2010s). Data came from an Illumina HiSeq 2000. Genomic DNA was used as template for profiling of TCR beta VDJ combinations and CDR3 sequences. TCRdb trimmed the raw reads at Q25, called clones with MiXCR and kept productive beta chains. A single entry per CDR3 protein holds the most common genes and DNA from its merged rows. The sample records roughly 130,000 distinct CDR3 sequences, about 48% of which are singletons. The ten biggest clones cover 2% to 3% of the sample. The sample taken for sequencing was sorted CD4+, CD8+, or CD8+CD57+ T cells (not recorded which) from PBMCs. The receptors shown here come from a human donor in good health, serving as a control.

The chain is built from TRBV2 and TRBJ2-1; 8 bases line up with TRBD1. This CDR3 has 15 amino acids. Losses at the gene ends were 5 bases for V and 5 bases for J; bases not matched to a gene: 8. CDR1 SNHLY and CDR2 FYNNEI come from the germline V gene. The CDR3 DNA sequence: TGTGCCAGCAGTCGATTGACAGGGGTCAACAATGAGCAGTTCTTC. Protein product: CASSRLTGVNNEQFF. Complete variable domain (other parts from reference TRBV2 and TRBJ2-1): EPEVTQTPSHQVTQMGQEVILRCVPISNHLYFYWYRQILGQKVEFLVSFYNNEISEKSEIFDDQFSVERPDGSNFTLKIRSTKLEDSAMYFCASSRLTGVNNEQFFGPGTRLTVL.

V usage is TRBV18 and J usage is TRBJ1-1; TRBD1 might be the D (6 bases). The germline V gene encodes CDR1 KGHSH and CDR2 LQKENI. The CDR3 is made up of 15 amino acids. Trimming pared 2 bases from V and 1 base from J, leaving 11 bases between. The CDR3 DNA is TGTGCCAGCTCACCAGTTCCGACAGGGAACACTGAAGCTTTCTTT. Its translation: CASSPVPTGNTEAFF.

This sequence joins TRBV11-2 and TRBJ2-3, with 7 bases fitting TRBD2. With 5 bases clipped from V and 2 bases from J, the junction kept 13 bases outside the gene matches. The germline CDR1 and CDR2 sequences are SGHAT and FQNNGV. The CDR3 sequence is 17 residues long. Here the CDR3 reads CASSEPAPGLLTDTQYF. The CDR3 bases are TGTGCCAGCAGCGAACCCGCTCCGGGACTACTCACAGATACGCAGTATTTT.

This sequence joins TRBV7-9 and TRBJ2-7, with D maybe TRBD2 (6 bases). Germline assignment: CDR1 SEHNR and CDR2 FQNEAQ (reference sequence). V lost 4 bases to trimming and J lost 2 bases, with 12 bases between them. The CDR3 length is 14 residues. This chain's CDR3 is CASSSRLDPYEQYF. As DNA, the CDR3 is TGTGCCAGCAGCTCGCGACTAGACCCCTACGAGCAGTACTTC.

A few counts support this clonotype. The chain combines TRBV10-3 with TRBJ2-1; TRBD2 agrees at 10 bases. Germline assignment: CDR1 ENHRY and CDR2 SYGVKD. V lost 10 bases and J lost 5; bases outside the gene matches: 8. The CDR3 is 14 amino acids. The CDR3 sequence is CATLSLAGDNEQFF. CDR3 in DNA: TGTGCCACCCTGAGTCTAGCGGGAGACAATGAGCAGTTCTTC.

This clonotype was counted ten times or more. The chain uses TRBV20-1 and TRBJ2-3; D is uncertain. V lost 5 bases and J lost 5, with 8 bases in between. The V gene's germline CDR1 is DFQATT and CDR2 SNEGSKA (reference sequence). The CDR3 runs to 11 residues. The CDR3 is CSAGWGDTQYF. The CDR3 nucleotides are TGCAGTGCTGGGTGGGGAGATACGCAGTATTTT.

The chain employs TRBV15 and TRBJ2-7; tentatively, D is TRBD1 (6 bases). Germline V lookup: CDR1 LNHNV, CDR2 YYDKDF (reference sequence). CDR3 length equals 14 residues. V was shortened by 1 base and J by 5 bases, with 12 bases between the two germline ends. The CDR3 DNA reads TGTGCCACCAGCAGAGCAGGGGTTGGCGACGAGCAGTACTTC. Its protein product is CATSRAGVGDEQYF.

V is TRBV11-1 and J is TRBJ2-1; no clear D. Germline CDR1 reads SGHAT; CDR2 reads FQDESV (reference sequence). The CDR3 runs to 16 residues. Trimming cost V 5 bases and J 2 bases, with 16 bases left between them. The CDR3 DNA reads as TGTGCCAGCAGCCTCATTGGGGTCTCGACCTACAATGAGCAGTTCTTC. Its translation is CASSLIGVSTYNEQFF.

This chain uses TRBV20-1 with TRBJ2-5; the D gene could be TRBD1 or TRBD2 (5 bases each). The DNA end is more similar to TRBJ2-7, so the J call may be wrong. Germline V gives CDR1 DFQATT, CDR2 SNEGSKA (reference sequence). This CDR3 region has 12 residues. The CDR3 bases are TGCAGTGCATTCGGGGCTGCCTACGAGCAGTACTTC. Translating it yields CSAFGAAYEQYF.

J is TRBJ2-1 and V is TRBV2; 7 bases agree with TRBD2. The CDR3 runs to 13 residues. Germline lookup yields CDR1 SNHLY and CDR2 FYNNEI. The V segment lost 10 bases and the J segment 2 bases; nucleotides outside the gene matches: 5. The CDR3 DNA is TGTGCCACCCTAGCGGAAACCTACAATGAGCAGTTCTTC. Its protein is CATLAETYNEQFF.